These 26 T cell receptor beta chains came from one sample sequenced in a study of blood T cell repertoires in COVID-19. Produced via immunoSEQ multiplex PCR; TCRdb's table is partial and in-frame only. The sample lists 100,000 to 150,000 clones; about four fifths were seen once. Material for sequencing was peripheral blood. The receptors come from a man in his fifties or sixties with acute or convalescent COVID-19.

The chain recombines TRBV19 with TRBJ2-5; the match to TRBD2 covers 12 bases. The germline V gene encodes CDR1 LNHDA and CDR2 SQIVND (reference sequence). V lost 5 bases and J lost 5; bases outside the gene matches: 9. The CDR3 length is 16 residues. The CDR3, as DNA: TGTGCCAGTAGTCTGGCTCTAGCGGGGGGGGATGAGACCCAGTACTTC. The encoded protein is CASSLALAGGDETQYF.

The V gene is TRBV5-1, the J gene TRBJ2-3; 8 nucleotides agree with TRBD2. Trimming removed 4 bases from V and 3 bases from J; junction bases left unmatched: 7. Germline V lookup: CDR1 SGHRS, CDR2 YFSETQ. The CDR3 consists of 15 residues. This chain's CDR3 is CASSPGLGVTDTQYF. In DNA form, the CDR3 reads TGCGCCAGCAGCCCGGGACTAGGGGTAACAGATACGCAGTATTTT.

This clone was seen only once. V gene TRBV3-1 (or the pseudogene TRBV3-2) combines with J gene TRBJ2-1; D might be TRBD1 (5 bases). The CDR3 runs 13 residues. The germline V gene has CDR1 LGHDT and CDR2 YNNKEL (reference sequence). The V and J ends lost 4 bases and 7 bases respectively, with 11 bases between them. DNA for the CDR3: TGTGCCAGCAGCCCGGACGACAGAAATGAGCAGTTCTTC. Protein: CASSPDDRNEQFF.

The V and J genes are TRBV19 and TRBJ2-3, with D perhaps matching TRBD2 (5 bases). The CDR3 contains 18 residues. V lost 6 bases, J lost 0 bases, and 22 bases lay in between. Germline V gene data show CDR1 as LNHDA and CDR2 as SQIVND (reference sequence). DNA for the CDR3: TGTGCCAGTAGAATAACTAGAGCCCCGAGACTTAGCACAGATACGCAGTATTTT. Its protein product is CASRITRAPRLSTDTQYF. Supplemented by reference TRBV19 and TRBJ2-3, the full variable domain reads DGGITQSPKYLFRKEGQNVTLSCEQNLNHDAMYWYRQDPGQGLRLIYYSQIVNDFQKGDIAEGYSVSREKKESFPLTVTSAQKNPTAFYLCASRITRAPRLSTDTQYFGPGTRLTVL.

The gene calls are TRBV5-1 and TRBJ1-1; 8 nucleotides line up with TRBD1. The CDR3 consists of 15 residues. Germline assignment: CDR1 SGHRS and CDR2 YFSETQ. The J segment lost 11 bases and the V segment lost 4 bases, leaving 16 bases of the junction unmatched. Here the CDR3 reads CASSPLDREVEKAFF. Here the CDR3 DNA reads TGCGCCAGCAGCCCCTTGGACAGGGAAGTCGAGAAGGCTTTCTTT. The variable domain in full, with the rest retrieved from reference TRBV5-1 and TRBJ1-1, is KAGVTQTPRYLIKTRGQQVTLSCSPISGHRSVSWYQQTPGQGLQFLFEYFSETQRNKGNFPGRFSGRQFSNSRSEMNVSTLELGDSALYLCASSPLDREVEKAFFGQGTRLTVV.

The chain joins TRBV27 to TRBJ2-3; D ambiguous. The germline V gene has CDR1 MNHEY and CDR2 SMNVEV (reference sequence). V lost 4 bases to trimming and J lost 6 bases, with 14 bases between them. The CDR3 covers 14 residues. CDR3 nucleotides: TGTGCCAGCAGTTCCCGCGGCCGCCCGGATACGCAGTATTTT. Its protein is CASSSRGRPDTQYF.

The J gene is TRBJ2-7, the V gene TRBV6-5, with D unclear. The CDR3 totals 12 residues. Germline CDR1 reads MNHEY; CDR2 reads SVGAGI. V lost 6 bases and J lost 7, with 13 bases in between. CDR3 sequence (DNA): TGTGCCAGCAGCCGTGCAGGTGGGGAGCAGTACTTC. Protein product: CASSRAGGEQYF.

This clone has a single count. This sequence joins TRBV9 and TRBJ2-2; D unresolved. Per the germline V gene, CDR1 is SGDLS and CDR2 is YYNGEE. The CDR3 has 12 amino acids. Trimming pared 3 bases from V and 8 bases from J, leaving 8 bases between. The CDR3 DNA follows: TGTGCCAGCAGCGCACGGTTTGGGGAGCTGTTTTTT. It encodes CASSARFGELFF.

This chain connects TRBV6-5 to TRBJ2-2; 8 nucleotides align to TRBD1. There are 13 residues in the CDR3. Germline V gives CDR1 MNHEY, CDR2 SVGAGI. In nucleotides, the CDR3 is TGTGCAGGCTACAGGGGGATCACCGGGGAGCTGTTTTTT. Its protein product is CAGYRGITGELFF.

V is TRBV19 and J is TRBJ2-2, with 7 bases identical to TRBD1. Losses at the gene ends were 10 bases for V and 1 base for J; bases not matched to a gene: 12. Germline CDR1 and CDR2: LNHDA and SQIVND (reference sequence). This CDR3 is 16 amino acids long. The CDR3: CATSRTGTVNTGELFF. In nucleotides, the CDR3 is TGTGCCACATCAAGAACCGGGACAGTGAACACCGGGGAGCTGTTTTTT. Drawing the rest from reference TRBV19 and TRBJ2-2, the complete variable domain is DGGITQSPKYLFRKEGQNVTLSCEQNLNHDAMYWYRQDPGQGLRLIYYSQIVNDFQKGDIAEGYSVSREKKESFPLTVTSAQKNPTAFYLCATSRTGTVNTGELFFGEGSRLTVL.

The chain employs TRBV12-3 or TRBV12-4 and TRBJ2-5; tentatively, D is TRBD2 (6 bases). Trimming left V 6 bases short and J 2 bases short, with 10 bases between. This CDR3 has 13 amino acids. The DNA of the CDR3 is TGTGCCAGCAGCTCCGGGGGTCAAGAGACCCAGTACTTC. Amino acids: CASSSGGQETQYF.

This clone was picked up a small number of times. The CDR3 loop is CASSRGTSGTDTQYF. The CDR3 nucleotides are TGTGCCAGCAGCCGAGGGACTAGCGGGACAGATACGCAGTATTTT. This chain joins TRBV7-9 and TRBJ2-3; 12 nucleotides agree with TRBD2. The CDR3 runs to 15 residues. The trim removed 5 bases at V and 3 bases at J, leaving 3 bases unmatched. The V gene's germline CDR1 is SEHNR and CDR2 FQNEAQ (reference sequence).

Within the sample, this clone is medium-sized. V is TRBV19 and J is TRBJ2-5; D is perhaps TRBD1 (5 bases). CDR3 length equals 15 residues. Trimming shortened V by 3 bases and J by 5 bases, and 16 bases separated the two germline ends. CDR1 is LNHDA, CDR2 SQIVND, per germline (reference sequence). This CDR3 is CASSINVGRVETQYF. CDR3 in DNA: TGTGCCAGTAGTATTAACGTTGGCAGGGTTGAGACCCAGTACTTC.

The chain links TRBV6-5 to TRBJ2-3; the match to TRBD2 covers 10 bases. The V and J ends lost 8 bases and 6 bases, in that order; junction bases with no gene match: 8. Germline CDR1 is MNHEY and CDR2 is SVGAGI. The CDR3 totals 14 residues. The CDR3 nucleotides are TGTGCCAGCTCCATAGCGGGAGGTGGGGATACGCAGTATTTT. This encodes CASSIAGGGDTQYF.

This clone occurred a few times. The gene calls are TRBV5-1 and TRBJ2-7; 7 bases align to TRBD1. Per the germline V gene, CDR1 is SGHRS and CDR2 is YFSETQ. V shed 0 bases, J shed 0 bases, and the junction held 6 bases outside the gene matches. This CDR3 has 16 amino acids. In DNA, the CDR3 is TGCGCCAGCAGCTTGGAGGGGCCAGGGGGCTCCTACGAGCAGTACTTC. This encodes CASSLEGPGGSYEQYF.

J is TRBJ1-5 and V is TRBV29-1, with D tentatively TRBD1 (6 bases). Germline CDR1 is SQVTM and CDR2 is ANQGSEA. The CDR3 consists of 14 residues. With 6 bases removed from V and 4 bases from J, the gap between germline ends came to 16 bases. In DNA, the CDR3 is TGCAGCGTGATTCTGACAGGTCGGAATCAGCCCCAGCATTTT. This sequence encodes CSVILTGRNQPQHF.

The CDR3, as DNA: TGCAGTGCTAGTCCAGGGCGGTCGTACGAGCAGTACTTC. It yields the protein CSASPGRSYEQYF. This chain joins TRBV20-1 and TRBJ2-7; D may be TRBD1 (5 bases). The V gene lost 3 bases and the J gene lost 4 bases, with 13 bases spanning the gap. Germline V gives CDR1 DFQATT, CDR2 SNEGSKA (reference sequence). The CDR3 extends over 13 amino acids.

The CDR3 nucleotides are TGCGCCAGCAGCTGGACAGGGGGGAATTCACCCCTCCACTTT. Protein sequence: CASSWTGGNSPLHF. The rearrangement joins TRBV5-1 to TRBJ1-6; 10 bases match TRBD1. The CDR3 spans 14 residues. Germline trimming cut 3 bases from V and 7 bases from J; bases unmatched to any gene: 1. The germline V gene has CDR1 SGHRS and CDR2 YFSETQ.

The J gene is TRBJ2-7, the V gene TRBV3-1 (or the pseudogene TRBV3-2), with D maybe TRBD2 (6 bases). V lost 3 bases to trimming and J lost 6 bases, with 12 bases between them. This CDR3 spans 13 amino acids. CDR1 is LGHDT and CDR2 is YNNKEL in the germline V gene (reference sequence). CDR3 residues: CASSQAEGFEQYF. The CDR3, as DNA: TGTGCCAGCAGCCAGGCGGAGGGATTCGAGCAGTACTTC.

This rearrangement joins TRBV23-1 to TRBJ2-5, with 9 bases fitting TRBD2. TRBV23-1 is identified as an open reading frame with a role that is uncertain. Trimming at V came to 6 bases and at J to 2 bases, leaving 7 bases not matched to a gene. The CDR3 totals 15 residues. CDR3 DNA sequence: TGCGCCAGCAGACTAGCGGGCAGGGGGCAAGAGACCCAGTACTTC. This codes for CASRLAGRGQETQYF.

The V gene is TRBV5-1, the J gene TRBJ1-4, with a possible D match to TRBD1 (5 bases). V was cut by 4 bases and J by 8 bases, with 15 bases left in between. Germline CDR1 is SGHRS and CDR2 is YFSETQ. This CDR3 has 14 residues. The CDR3 nucleotides are TGCGCCAGCAGCATGACAGTCAATAACGAAAAACTGTTTTTT. Its protein product is CASSMTVNNEKLFF.

The chain couples TRBV11-2 to TRBJ2-1; possibly TRBD2 for D (6 bases). This CDR3 is 14 amino acids long. The germline CDR1 and CDR2 sequences are SGHAT and FQNNGV. Trimming left V 1 base short and J 9 bases short, with 13 bases between. CDR3: CASSLVGLFPEQFF. The CDR3 DNA follows: TGTGCCAGCAGCTTAGTGGGACTTTTTCCTGAGCAGTTCTTC. The full variable domain, with the rest looked up from reference TRBV11-2 and TRBJ2-1, is EAGVAQSPRYKIIEKRQSVAFWCNPISGHATLYWYQQILGQGPKLLIQFQNNGVVDDSQLPKDRFSAERLKGVDSTLKIQPAKLEDSAVYLCASSLVGLFPEQFFGPGTRLTVL.

The V gene is TRBV24-1, the J gene TRBJ2-1, with 10 nucleotides matching TRBD1. The germline V gene has CDR1 KGHDR and CDR2 SFDVKD. Trimming at V came to 4 bases and at J to 8 bases, leaving 10 bases not matched to a gene. The CDR3 contains 16 residues. The CDR3 DNA reads TGTGCCACCAGTGACCAAGGACAGGGGGAACCCTATGAGCAGTTCTTC. Protein sequence: CATSDQGQGEPYEQFF.

This chain uses TRBV24-1 with TRBJ2-7; the D is unclear. The germline V and J ends were trimmed by 6 bases and 3 bases, with 8 bases remaining between them. The CDR3 has 12 amino acids. Germline CDR1 KGHDR, CDR2 SFDVKD. CDR3 DNA: TGTGCCACCAGTCCCGGAGACTACGAGCAGTACTTC. Its protein is CATSPGDYEQYF.

This chain uses TRBV6-5 with TRBJ1-2; possibly TRBD1 for D (5 bases). This CDR3 region has 13 residues. V lost 4 bases and J 4 bases, leaving 10 bases between the germline ends. Germline V gives CDR1 MNHEY, CDR2 SVGAGI. CDR3 sequence: CASSSGQVYGYTF. CDR3 in DNA: TGTGCCAGCAGTTCCGGACAAGTCTATGGCTACACCTTC.

The chain has TRBV7-9 and TRBJ2-2; 10 bases fit TRBD2. Germline lookup yields CDR1 SEHNR and CDR2 FQNEAQ (reference sequence). The junction had 6 bases not matched to a gene; V was cut back by 5 bases and J by 6 bases. The CDR3 totals 15 residues. In nucleotides, the CDR3 is TGTGCCAGCAGCCAGCGGGAGGGCACGGCCGGGGAGCTGTTTTTT. Its protein product is CASSQREGTAGELFF. The variable domain in full, completed from reference TRBV7-9 and TRBJ2-2, reads DTGVSQNPRHKITKRGQNVTFRCDPISEHNRLYWYRQTLGQGPEFLTYFQNEAQLEKSRLLSDRFSAERPKGSFSTLEIQRTEQGDSAMYLCASSQREGTAGELFFGEGSRLTVL.